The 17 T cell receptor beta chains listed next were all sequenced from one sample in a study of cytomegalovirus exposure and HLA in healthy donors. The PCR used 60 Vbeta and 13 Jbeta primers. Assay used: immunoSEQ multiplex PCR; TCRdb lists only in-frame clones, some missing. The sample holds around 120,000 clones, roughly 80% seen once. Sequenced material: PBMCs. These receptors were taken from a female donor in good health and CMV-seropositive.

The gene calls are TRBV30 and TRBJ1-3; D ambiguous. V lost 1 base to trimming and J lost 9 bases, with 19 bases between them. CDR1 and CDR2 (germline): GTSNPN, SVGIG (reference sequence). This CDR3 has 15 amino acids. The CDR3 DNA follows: TGTGCCTGGAGTGCCCCCCGCGCCGTAGCGAGCACCATATATTTT. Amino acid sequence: CAWSAPRAVASTIYF.

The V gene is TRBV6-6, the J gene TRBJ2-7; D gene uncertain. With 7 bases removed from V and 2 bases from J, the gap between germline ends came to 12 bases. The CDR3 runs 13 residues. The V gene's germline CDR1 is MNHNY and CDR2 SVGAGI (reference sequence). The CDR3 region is CASNPPGTYEQYF. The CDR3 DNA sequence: TGTGCCAGCAACCCGCCAGGCACCTACGAGCAGTACTTC.

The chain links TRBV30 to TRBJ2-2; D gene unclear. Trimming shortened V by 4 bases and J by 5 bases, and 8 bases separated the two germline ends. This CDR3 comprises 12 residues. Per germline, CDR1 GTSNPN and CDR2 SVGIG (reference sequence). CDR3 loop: CAWTPSTGELFF. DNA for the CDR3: TGTGCCTGGACCCCGAGTACCGGGGAGCTGTTTTTT.

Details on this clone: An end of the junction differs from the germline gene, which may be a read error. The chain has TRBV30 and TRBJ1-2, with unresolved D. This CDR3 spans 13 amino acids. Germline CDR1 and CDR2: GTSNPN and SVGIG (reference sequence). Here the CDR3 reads CVWTPGDLYGYTF. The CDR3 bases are TGTGTCTGGACCCCGGGAGACCTCTATGGCTACACCTTC.

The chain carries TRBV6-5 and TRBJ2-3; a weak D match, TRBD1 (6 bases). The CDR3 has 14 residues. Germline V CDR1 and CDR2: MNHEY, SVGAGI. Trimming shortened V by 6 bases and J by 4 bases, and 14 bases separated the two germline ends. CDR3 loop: CASSQQGGADTQYF. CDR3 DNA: TGTGCCAGCAGCCAACAGGGTGGCGCAGATACGCAGTATTTT.

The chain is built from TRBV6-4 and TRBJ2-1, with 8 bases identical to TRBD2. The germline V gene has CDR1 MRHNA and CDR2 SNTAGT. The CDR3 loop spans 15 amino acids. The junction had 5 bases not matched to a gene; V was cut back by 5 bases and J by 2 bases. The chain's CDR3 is CASSRSGEPYNEQFF. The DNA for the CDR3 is TGTGCCAGCAGTCGTAGCGGGGAGCCCTACAATGAGCAGTTCTTC.

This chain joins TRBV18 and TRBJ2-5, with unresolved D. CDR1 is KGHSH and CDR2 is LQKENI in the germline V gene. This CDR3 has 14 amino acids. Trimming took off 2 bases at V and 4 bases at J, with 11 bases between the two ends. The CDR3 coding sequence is TGTGCCAGCTCACCAGAACCCCTCGGAGAGACCCAGTACTTC. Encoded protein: CASSPEPLGETQYF. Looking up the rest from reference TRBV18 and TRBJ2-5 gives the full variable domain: NAGVMQNPRHLVRRRGQEARLRCSPMKGHSHVYWYRQLPEEGLKFMVYLQKENIIDESGMPKERFSAEFPKEGPSILRIQQVVRGDSAAYFCASSPEPLGETQYFGPGTRLLVL.

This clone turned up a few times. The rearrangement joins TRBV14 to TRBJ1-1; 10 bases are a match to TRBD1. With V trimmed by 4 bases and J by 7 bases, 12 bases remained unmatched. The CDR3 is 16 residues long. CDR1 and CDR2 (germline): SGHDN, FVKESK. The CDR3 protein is CASSPGDRGREDEAFF. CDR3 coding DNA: TGTGCCAGCAGCCCGGGGGACAGGGGACGCGAAGATGAAGCTTTCTTT.

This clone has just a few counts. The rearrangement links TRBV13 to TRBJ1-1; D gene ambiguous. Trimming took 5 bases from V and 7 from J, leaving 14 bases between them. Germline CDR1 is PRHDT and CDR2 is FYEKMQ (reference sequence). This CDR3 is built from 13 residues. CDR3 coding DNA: TGTGCCAGCAGCCGCTACTACACGGTTGAAGCTTTCTTT. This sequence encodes CASSRYYTVEAFF.

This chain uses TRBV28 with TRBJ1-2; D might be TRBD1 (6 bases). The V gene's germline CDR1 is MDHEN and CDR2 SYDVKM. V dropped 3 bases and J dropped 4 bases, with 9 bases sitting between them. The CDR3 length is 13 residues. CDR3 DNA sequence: TGTGCCAGCAGTTTTCAGGGGATCTATGGCTACACCTTC. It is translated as CASSFQGIYGYTF.

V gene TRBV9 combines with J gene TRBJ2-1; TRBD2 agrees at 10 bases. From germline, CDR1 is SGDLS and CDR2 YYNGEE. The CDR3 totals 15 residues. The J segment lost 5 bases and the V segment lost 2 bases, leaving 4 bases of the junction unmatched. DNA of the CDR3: TGTGCCAGCAGCGTTGGGACTAGCGCTGACAATGAGCAGTTCTTC. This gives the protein CASSVGTSADNEQFF.

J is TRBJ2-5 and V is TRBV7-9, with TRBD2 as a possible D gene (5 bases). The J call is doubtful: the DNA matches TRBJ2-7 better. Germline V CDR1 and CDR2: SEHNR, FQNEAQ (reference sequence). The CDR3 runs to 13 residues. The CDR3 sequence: CASSAGDPYEQYF. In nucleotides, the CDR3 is TGTGCCAGCAGCGCGGGCGACCCATACGAGCAGTACTTC.

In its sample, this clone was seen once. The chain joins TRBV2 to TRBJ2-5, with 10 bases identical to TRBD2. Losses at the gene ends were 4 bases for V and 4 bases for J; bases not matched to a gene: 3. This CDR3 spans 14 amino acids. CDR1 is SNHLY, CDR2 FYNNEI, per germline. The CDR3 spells CASSVLAGGETQYF. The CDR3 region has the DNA TGTGCCAGCAGTGTTTTAGCGGGGGGAGAGACCCAGTACTTC.

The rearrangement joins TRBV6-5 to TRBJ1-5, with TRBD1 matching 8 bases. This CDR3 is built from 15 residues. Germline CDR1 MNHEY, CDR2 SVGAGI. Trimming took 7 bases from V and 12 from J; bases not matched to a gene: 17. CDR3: CASNIRTGWNQGQHF. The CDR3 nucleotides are TGTGCCAGCAACATTAGGACAGGGTGGAATCAGGGCCAGCATTTT.

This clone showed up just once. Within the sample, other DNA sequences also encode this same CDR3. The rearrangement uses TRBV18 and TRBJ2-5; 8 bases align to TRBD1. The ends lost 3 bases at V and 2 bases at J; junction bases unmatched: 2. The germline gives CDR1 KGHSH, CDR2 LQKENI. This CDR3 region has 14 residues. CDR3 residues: CASSPRQGQETQYF. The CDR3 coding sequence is TGTGCCAGCTCACCTAGACAGGGGCAAGAGACCCAGTACTTC.

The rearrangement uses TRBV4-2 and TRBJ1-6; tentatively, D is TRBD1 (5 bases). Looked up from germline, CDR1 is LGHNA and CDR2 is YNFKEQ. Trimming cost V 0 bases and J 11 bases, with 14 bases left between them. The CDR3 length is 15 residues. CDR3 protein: CASSQESGRGTPLHF. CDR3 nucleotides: TGTGCCAGCAGCCAAGAATCTGGTAGGGGTACACCCCTCCACTTT.

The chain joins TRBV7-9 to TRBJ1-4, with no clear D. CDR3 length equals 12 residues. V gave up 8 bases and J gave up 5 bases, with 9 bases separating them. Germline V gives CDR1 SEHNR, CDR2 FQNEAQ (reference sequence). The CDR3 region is CASGRGNEKLFF. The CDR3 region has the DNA TGTGCCAGCGGGCGTGGAAATGAAAAACTGTTTTTT.